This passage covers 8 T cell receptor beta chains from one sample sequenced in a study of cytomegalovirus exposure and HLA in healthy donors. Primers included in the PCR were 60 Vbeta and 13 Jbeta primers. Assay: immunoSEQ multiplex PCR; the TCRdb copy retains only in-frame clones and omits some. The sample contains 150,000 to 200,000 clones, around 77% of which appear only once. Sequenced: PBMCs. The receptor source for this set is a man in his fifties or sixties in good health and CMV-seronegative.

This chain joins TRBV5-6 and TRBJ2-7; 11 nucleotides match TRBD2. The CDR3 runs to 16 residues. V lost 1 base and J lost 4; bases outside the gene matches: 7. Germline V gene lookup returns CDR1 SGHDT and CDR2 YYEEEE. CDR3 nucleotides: TGTGCCAGCAGCTTGATCTTCCTAGCGGGGGGATACGAGCAGTACTTC. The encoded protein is CASSLIFLAGGYEQYF.

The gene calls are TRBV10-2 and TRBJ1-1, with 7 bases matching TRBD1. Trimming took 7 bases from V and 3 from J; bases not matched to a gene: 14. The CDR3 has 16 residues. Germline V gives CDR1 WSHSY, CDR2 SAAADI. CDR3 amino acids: CASMIGGAGRDTEAFF. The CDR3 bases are TGCGCCAGCATGATAGGGGGCGCGGGAAGGGACACTGAAGCTTTCTTT.

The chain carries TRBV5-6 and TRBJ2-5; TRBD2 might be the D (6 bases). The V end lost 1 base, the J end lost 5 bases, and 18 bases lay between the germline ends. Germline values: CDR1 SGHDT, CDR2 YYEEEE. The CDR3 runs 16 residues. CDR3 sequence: CASSLRRGVISETQYF. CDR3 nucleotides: TGTGCCAGCAGCTTGAGGCGCGGGGTGATTTCGGAGACCCAGTACTTC.

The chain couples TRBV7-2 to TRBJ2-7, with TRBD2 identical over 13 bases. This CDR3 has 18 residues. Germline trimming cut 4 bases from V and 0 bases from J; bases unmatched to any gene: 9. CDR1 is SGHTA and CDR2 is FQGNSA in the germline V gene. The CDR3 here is CASSSSWTSGGSSYEQYF. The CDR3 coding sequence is TGTGCCAGCAGCTCCTCCTGGACTAGCGGGGGTAGCTCCTACGAGCAGTACTTC.

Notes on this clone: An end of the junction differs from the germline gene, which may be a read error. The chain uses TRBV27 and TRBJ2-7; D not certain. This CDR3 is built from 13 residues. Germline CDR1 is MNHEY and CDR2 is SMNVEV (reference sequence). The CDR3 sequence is CASSLTPVYGQYF. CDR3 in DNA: TGTGCCAGCAGTTTGACACCGGTCTACGGGCAGTACTTC.

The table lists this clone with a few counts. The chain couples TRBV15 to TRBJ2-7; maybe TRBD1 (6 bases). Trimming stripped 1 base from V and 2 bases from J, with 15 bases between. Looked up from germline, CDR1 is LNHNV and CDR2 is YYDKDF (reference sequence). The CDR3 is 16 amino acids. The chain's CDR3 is CATSRARDTSPYEQYF. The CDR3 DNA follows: TGTGCCACCAGCAGAGCTCGGGACACCAGTCCCTACGAGCAGTACTTC.

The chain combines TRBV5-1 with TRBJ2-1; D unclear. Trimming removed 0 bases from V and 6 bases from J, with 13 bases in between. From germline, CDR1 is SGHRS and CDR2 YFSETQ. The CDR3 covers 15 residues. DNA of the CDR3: TGCGCCAGCAGCTTGGCTGGTACGACTTCCAATGAGCAGTTCTTC. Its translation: CASSLAGTTSNEQFF.

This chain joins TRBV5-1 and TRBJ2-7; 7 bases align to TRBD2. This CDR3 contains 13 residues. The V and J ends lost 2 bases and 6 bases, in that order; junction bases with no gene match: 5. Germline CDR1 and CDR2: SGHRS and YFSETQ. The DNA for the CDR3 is TGCGCCAGCAGCTTTACTTGGGGGGGCGAGCAGTACTTC. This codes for CASSFTWGGEQYF.